The TCR beta chain under discussion was sequenced for a study of patients and donors after allogeneic stem cell transplantation. One entry per CDR3 protein, called by TCRdb with MiXCR from the RT-PCR reads. Of about 16,000 distinct CDR3 sequences listed, under 35% are singletons. Germline CDR1 and CDR2: MDHEN and SYDVKM. This CDR3 has 14 residues. Deletions cut 2 bases from V and 6 bases from J, with 13 bases between. This receptor was taken from a human donor who was either an allogeneic HSCT recipient or a stem cell or donor lymphocyte infusion donor (not recorded which). It is not recorded whose cells these are; they may come from a transplant donor. Sequencing input: blood, either unsorted or a sorted T cell fraction (not recorded which). The V call is TRBV28, the J call TRBJ1-2; D remains ambiguous. The chain's CDR3 is CASSLKPRVDGYTF. CDR3 DNA sequence: TGTGCCAGCAGTTTAAAACCCCGGGTGGATGGCTACACCTTC.